A single sample gave rise to the 32 T cell receptor beta chains below, sequenced in a study of blood T cell repertoires in COVID-19 (dated by TCRdb to about 2020). Library prep was done by the immunoSEQ multiplex PCR assay. TCRdb took over this immuneACCESS table, retaining in-frame rearrangements with V and J assigned. Such tables are incomplete; in checked studies, under half of the missing clones stem from an unresolved V gene, and the remainder is unexplained. In this sample the table shows under 30,000 clones, roughly 80% of which occur a single time. Around 26% of the sample lies in the top ten. Sequenced input: peripheral blood. The receptors were gathered from a human donor in a cohort sampled during active COVID-19.

The J gene is TRBJ1-2, the V gene TRBV28; maybe TRBD1 (5 bases). This CDR3 is 13 amino acids long. The V end was cut by 10 bases, the J end by 8 bases, with 20 bases between. The germline CDR1 and CDR2 sequences are MDHEN and SYDVKM. CDR3 amino acids: CAIPGGRVGGYTF. In DNA, the CDR3 is TGTGCCATTCCCGGCGGCAGGGTTGGCGGCTACACCTTC.

This clone was recorded once. The J gene is TRBJ2-3, the V gene TRBV5-4; perhaps TRBD1 as D (6 bases). Germline CDR1 and CDR2: SGHNT and YYREEE (reference sequence). The CDR3 sequence is 14 residues long. V shed 5 bases and J shed 3 bases, with 13 bases lying between them. The CDR3 coding sequence is TGTGCCAGCAGAGGGGGTAGGCCTACAGATACGCAGTATTTT. It is translated as CASRGGRPTDTQYF.

The rearrangement joins TRBV10-1 to TRBJ2-5, with D possibly TRBD2 on 7 matching bases. CDR3 length: 14 residues. Trimming pared 2 bases from V and 5 bases from J, leaving 12 bases between. Germline V gives CDR1 WNHNN, CDR2 SYGVQD (reference sequence). The CDR3 protein is CASSETGGHETQYF. CDR3 nucleotide sequence: TGCGCCAGCAGTGAGACCGGGGGGCACGAGACCCAGTACTTC.

A single count supports this clone. At one of its ends the junction is not consistent with the germline gene, which may arise from a read error. Other DNA sequences of this sample code for an identical CDR3. V is TRBV30 and J is TRBJ1-2; no definite D call. Germline V gene sequence: CDR1 GTSNPN, CDR2 SVGIG (reference sequence). The CDR3 has 14 residues. In DNA form, the CDR3 reads TGTGCCTGGAGATCTGGAGTGACTAACTATGGCTACACCTTT. Encoded protein: CAWRSGVTNYGYTF.

The rearrangement joins TRBV18 to TRBJ1-1; D is possibly TRBD1 (6 bases). The CDR3 loop spans 15 amino acids. Trimming took off 3 bases at V and 4 bases at J, with 15 bases between the two ends. Germline assignment: CDR1 KGHSH and CDR2 LQKENI. The DNA of the CDR3 is TGTGCCAGCTCACCCCGGGGGGGCTTAGGCACTGAAGCTTTCTTT. Residues: CASSPRGGLGTEAFF.

The chain couples TRBV5-1 to TRBJ1-4; D unresolved. Germline V gene data show CDR1 as SGHRS and CDR2 as YFSETQ. V was trimmed by 4 bases and J by 3 bases, leaving 10 bases between them. This CDR3 is 14 amino acids long. In DNA form, the CDR3 reads TGCGCCAGCAGCAACGTAGCAGCTAATGAAAAACTGTTTTTT. It codes for CASSNVAANEKLFF.

The chain is built from TRBV2 and TRBJ2-7, with D perhaps TRBD1 (5 bases). CDR1 and CDR2 from the germline V gene are SNHLY and FYNNEI. The CDR3 sequence is 17 residues long. The germline V and J ends were trimmed by 7 bases and 5 bases, with 27 bases remaining between them. CDR3 amino acids: CASKYSKVSRQGNEQYF. CDR3 bases: TGTGCCAGCAAGTACTCTAAGGTCTCTCGCCAGGGCAACGAGCAGTACTTC. The full variable domain, rest sourced from reference TRBV2 and TRBJ2-7, is EPEVTQTPSHQVTQMGQEVILRCVPISNHLYFYWYRQILGQKVEFLVSFYNNEISEKSEIFDDQFSVERPDGSNFTLKIRSTKLEDSAMYFCASKYSKVSRQGNEQYFGPGTRLTVT.

V and J are TRBV28 and TRBJ2-7; 10 nucleotides line up with TRBD1. The CDR3 has 17 residues. Germline lookup yields CDR1 MDHEN and CDR2 SYDVKM. V shed 3 bases, J shed 0 bases, and the junction held 8 bases outside the gene matches. CDR3 loop: CASSLVSGTGVSYEQYF. The CDR3 nucleotides are TGTGCCAGCAGTTTGGTCTCCGGGACAGGGGTCTCCTACGAGCAGTACTTC.

The chain joins TRBV19 to TRBJ2-2; D might be TRBD1 (7 bases). The CDR3 loop spans 14 amino acids. Per the germline V gene, CDR1 is LNHDA and CDR2 is SQIVND (reference sequence). V lost 6 bases to trimming and J lost 6 bases, with 14 bases between them. The CDR3, as DNA: TGTGCCAGTAGCCCCAGGGGGGTCCCCGGGGAGCTGTTTTTT. Protein product: CASSPRGVPGELFF. The variable domain in full, with the rest retrieved from reference TRBV19 and TRBJ2-2, is DGGITQSPKYLFRKEGQNVTLSCEQNLNHDAMYWYRQDPGQGLRLIYYSQIVNDFQKGDIAEGYSVSREKKESFPLTVTSAQKNPTAFYLCASSPRGVPGELFFGEGSRLTVL.

This clone was picked up a small number of times. The CDR3 DNA sequence: TGCGCCAGCAGCCAGGGAGGGAACATCTACGAGCAGTACTTC. Its translation is CASSQGGNIYEQYF. The chain links TRBV4-1 to TRBJ2-7, with 7 positions matching TRBD2. After removal of 3 bases from V and 3 bases from J, the junction contained 5 bases not matched to a gene. This CDR3 spans 14 amino acids. Germline V gene data show CDR1 as MGHRA and CDR2 as YSYEKL.

J is TRBJ2-5 and V is TRBV7-9; D is undetermined. CDR3 size: 14 residues. CDR1 SEHNR and CDR2 FQNEAQ come from the germline V gene (reference sequence). The V gene lost 1 base and the J gene lost 4 bases, with 10 bases spanning the gap. Here the CDR3 reads CASSLESVGETQYF. CDR3 nucleotide sequence: TGTGCCAGCAGCTTAGAGAGCGTCGGAGAGACCCAGTACTTC. The full variable domain, with the rest looked up from reference TRBV7-9 and TRBJ2-5, is DTGVSQNPRHKITKRGQNVTFRCDPISEHNRLYWYRQTLGQGPEFLTYFQNEAQLEKSRLLSDRFSAERPKGSFSTLEIQRTEQGDSAMYLCASSLESVGETQYFGPGTRLLVL.

With regard to this clone: At one end the junction does not follow the germline gene, possibly because of a read error. The V call is TRBV19, the J call TRBJ2-7, with TRBD1 matching 8 bases. From germline, CDR1 is LNHDA and CDR2 SQIVND (reference sequence). CDR3 length: 14 residues. The CDR3 DNA follows: TGTGCCAGTAGTGAACCCCGGACAGGGACCGAATTGCACTTC. As protein: CASSEPRTGTELHF.

This chain uses TRBV7-6 with TRBJ2-7; perhaps TRBD2 as D (6 bases). Germline loops: CDR1 SGHVS, CDR2 FNYEAQ. V was trimmed by 5 bases and J by 0 bases, leaving 17 bases between them. The CDR3 spans 16 residues. CDR3 residues: CASSLPPGGASYEQYF. The CDR3 nucleotides read TGTGCCAGCAGCCTCCCCCCAGGCGGGGCCTCCTACGAGCAGTACTTC.

The gene calls are TRBV28 and TRBJ1-2; 7 bases line up with TRBD1. Germline V lookup: CDR1 MDHEN, CDR2 SYDVKM. This CDR3 comprises 14 residues. V trimming: 6 bases; J trimming: 0 bases; junction bases outside the gene matches: 4. The CDR3 region has the DNA TGTGCCAGCAGCGAGGGGGCAACTAACTATGGCTACACCTTC. It translates to CASSEGATNYGYTF.

The chain has TRBV13 and TRBJ2-1; D is perhaps TRBD2 (6 bases). This CDR3 region has 13 residues. Trimming took off 5 bases at V and 8 bases at J, with 13 bases between the two ends. Germline lookup yields CDR1 PRHDT and CDR2 FYEKMQ (reference sequence). The CDR3 loop is CASSPKGTYEQFF. CDR3 sequence (DNA): TGTGCCAGCAGCCCGAAGGGGACTTATGAGCAGTTCTTC.

This chain joins TRBV24-1 and TRBJ1-6; D gene unclear. The length of the CDR3 is 14 residues. Germline V gene sequence: CDR1 KGHDR, CDR2 SFDVKD. Trimming pared 7 bases from V and 7 bases from J, leaving 13 bases between. The CDR3 sequence is CATRDFLGNSPLHF. The CDR3 DNA reads as TGTGCCACCAGAGACTTCCTCGGGAATTCACCCCTCCACTTT.

This chain connects TRBV5-1 to TRBJ2-2; 8 bases align to TRBD1. The ends lost 4 bases at V and 0 bases at J; junction bases unmatched: 8. This CDR3 region has 17 residues. Germline V CDR1 and CDR2: SGHRS, YFSETQ. CDR3 sequence reads: CASSRMGQATNTGELFF. The CDR3, as DNA: TGCGCCAGCAGCCGCATGGGACAGGCGACGAACACCGGGGAGCTGTTTTTT.

The rearrangement joins TRBV4-3 to TRBJ2-1, with TRBD2 identical over 10 bases. Losses at the gene ends were 0 bases for V and 6 bases for J; bases not matched to a gene: 5. From germline, CDR1 is LGHNA and CDR2 YSLEER. This CDR3 has 16 amino acids. The CDR3 coding sequence is TGCGCCAGCAGCCAAGAAGGGCTAGCGGGGGCCAATGAGCAGTTCTTC. This translates into CASSQEGLAGANEQFF.

The chain has TRBV27 and TRBJ2-7; 8 bases agree with TRBD1. Germline assignment: CDR1 MNHEY and CDR2 SMNVEV (reference sequence). With 5 bases clipped from V and 5 bases from J, the junction kept 8 bases outside the gene matches. The CDR3 covers 14 residues. The CDR3 coding sequence is TGTGCCAGCAGTCTCGGAGGACAGGGCAACGAGCAGTACTTC. Amino acids: CASSLGGQGNEQYF.

This clone has more than one count but fewer than ten. This rearrangement joins TRBV19 to TRBJ2-7; D is perhaps TRBD1 (6 bases). The length of the CDR3 is 14 residues. Trimming left V 3 bases short and J 5 bases short, with 14 bases between. CDR1 and CDR2 from the germline V gene are LNHDA and SQIVND (reference sequence). The CDR3 DNA follows: TGTGCCAGTAGTATGGGAGACAGGCTGGACGAGCAGTACTTC. This gives the protein CASSMGDRLDEQYF.

This clone was counted once. This sequence joins TRBV2 and TRBJ2-1, with 10 bases matching TRBD1. CDR3 length equals 18 residues. Germline CDR1 is SNHLY and CDR2 is FYNNEI. The V and J ends lost 7 bases and 0 bases, in that order; junction bases with no gene match: 12. CDR3 sequence: CASIQGQGIPLSYNEQFF. CDR3 nucleotides: TGTGCCAGCATTCAGGGACAGGGGATTCCACTCTCCTACAATGAGCAGTTCTTC.

The chain has TRBV6-5 and TRBJ1-4, with D unclear. This CDR3 is 14 amino acids long. Between the trimmed V and J ends, which lost 5 bases and 8 bases, there was a span of 15 bases. Per germline, CDR1 MNHEY and CDR2 SVGAGI. The CDR3 reads CASSPGSAGEKLFF. In nucleotides, the CDR3 is TGTGCCAGCAGTCCCGGGTCAGCTGGAGAAAAACTGTTTTTT.

The CDR3 DNA sequence: TGCGCCAGCAGCCAAGAAGGTCTAGCGGGCGTCTCTGGGGCCAACGTCCTGACTTTC. Its protein product is CASSQEGLAGVSGANVLTF. This sequence joins TRBV4-3 and TRBJ2-6; 8 bases line up with TRBD2. The CDR3 contains 19 residues. V gave up 0 bases and J gave up 0 bases; unmatched junction bases: 7. The germline gives CDR1 LGHNA, CDR2 YSLEER.

V is TRBV30 and J is TRBJ2-3; TRBD2 aligns across 8 bases. Per the germline V gene, CDR1 is GTSNPN and CDR2 is SVGIG (reference sequence). The CDR3 loop spans 14 amino acids. V gave up 3 bases and J gave up 0 bases; unmatched junction bases: 2. The chain's CDR3 is CAWSTSGSTDTQYF. DNA of the CDR3: TGTGCCTGGAGCACTAGCGGTAGCACAGATACGCAGTATTTT.

The chain links TRBV4-2 to TRBJ2-2; 13 nucleotides match TRBD2. CDR1 LGHNA and CDR2 YNFKEQ come from the germline V gene. The J segment lost 6 bases and the V segment lost 0 bases, leaving 1 base of the junction unmatched. The CDR3 runs 16 residues. CDR3 sequence (DNA): TGTGCCAGCAGCCAAGATACTAGCGGGGGGGCCGGGGAGCTGTTTTTT. It translates to CASSQDTSGGAGELFF.

V usage is TRBV13 and J usage is TRBJ2-1, with TRBD2 matching 14 bases. The germline V gene encodes CDR1 PRHDT and CDR2 FYEKMQ (reference sequence). The CDR3 loop spans 19 amino acids. V lost 4 bases to trimming and J lost 7 bases; unmatched junction nucleotides: 15. This CDR3 reads CASSSIFKGLAGELNEQFF. CDR3 bases: TGTGCCAGCAGCTCAATATTTAAGGGACTAGCGGGGGAATTGAATGAGCAGTTCTTC.

The chain employs TRBV7-6 and TRBJ2-3; 7 bases are a match to TRBD1. Per the germline V gene, CDR1 is SGHVS and CDR2 is FNYEAQ. Germline trimming cut 5 bases from V and 1 base from J; bases unmatched to any gene: 6. The CDR3 has 15 residues. The DNA for the CDR3 is TGTGCCAGCAGCCCCGGGACAGTACGCACAGATACGCAGTATTTT. Its translation is CASSPGTVRTDTQYF.

V gene TRBV9 combines with J gene TRBJ1-3; 7 nucleotides align to TRBD1. V was pared by 3 bases and J by 0 bases, with 6 bases of the junction left unmatched. Looked up from germline, CDR1 is SGDLS and CDR2 is YYNGEE. The CDR3 loop spans 16 amino acids. Here the CDR3 DNA reads TGTGCCAGCAGCGCAACAGGGGACTCCTCTGGAAACACCATATATTTT. Translating gives CASSATGDSSGNTIYF.

The gene calls are TRBV10-3 and TRBJ2-3; weak D call: TRBD1 (6 bases). Germline V CDR1 and CDR2: ENHRY, SYGVKD. The CDR3 contains 14 residues. V was shortened by 5 bases and J by 3 bases, with 12 bases between the two germline ends. CDR3: CAISFDRRTDTQYF. Here the CDR3 DNA reads TGTGCCATCAGTTTCGACAGGCGAACAGATACGCAGTATTTT.

V usage is TRBV2 and J usage is TRBJ2-1; 8 bases map to TRBD2. V dropped 8 bases and J dropped 6; count of bases not matched to a gene: 3. CDR3 length: 12 residues. The germline V gene has CDR1 SNHLY and CDR2 FYNNEI. CDR3 bases: TGTGCCAGCCGACTAGCGAGCAATGAGCAGTTCTTC. Protein product: CASRLASNEQFF.

The rearrangement links TRBV18 to TRBJ2-1; tentatively, D is TRBD1 (6 bases). CDR1 and CDR2 (germline): KGHSH, LQKENI. The CDR3 is 15 residues long. Trimming took off 3 bases at V and 2 bases at J, with 11 bases between the two ends. The CDR3 here is CASSPPDRTYNEQFF. The CDR3 region has the DNA TGTGCCAGCTCACCCCCCGACAGGACCTACAATGAGCAGTTCTTC.

The chain joins TRBV5-6 to TRBJ2-7; TRBD1 matches 7 bases. The J segment lost 0 bases and the V segment lost 4 bases, leaving 4 bases of the junction unmatched. Germline loops: CDR1 SGHDT, CDR2 YYEEEE. The CDR3 is made up of 14 amino acids. Written as DNA, the CDR3 is TGTGCCAGCAGCGGATGGACAGGCTCCTACGAGCAGTACTTC. This gives the protein CASSGWTGSYEQYF. Complete variable domain (other parts from reference TRBV5-6 and TRBJ2-7): DAGVTQSPTHLIKTRGQQVTLRCSPKSGHDTVSWYQQALGQGPQFIFQYYEEEERQRGNFPDRFSGHQFPNYSSELNVNALLLGDSALYLCASSGWTGSYEQYFGPGTRLTVT.